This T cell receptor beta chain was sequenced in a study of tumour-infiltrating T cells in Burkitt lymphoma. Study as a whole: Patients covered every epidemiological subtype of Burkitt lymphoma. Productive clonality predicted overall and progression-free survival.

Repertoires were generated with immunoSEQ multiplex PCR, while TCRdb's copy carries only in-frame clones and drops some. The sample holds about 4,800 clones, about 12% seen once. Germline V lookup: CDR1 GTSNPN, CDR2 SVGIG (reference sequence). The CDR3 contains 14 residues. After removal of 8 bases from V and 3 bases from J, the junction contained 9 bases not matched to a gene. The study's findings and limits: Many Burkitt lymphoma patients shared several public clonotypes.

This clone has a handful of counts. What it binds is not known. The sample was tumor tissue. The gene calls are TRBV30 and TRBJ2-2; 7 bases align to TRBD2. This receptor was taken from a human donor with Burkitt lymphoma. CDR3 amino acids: CAGTSALYTGELFF. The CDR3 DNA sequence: TGTGCCGGTACTAGCGCCCTATACACCGGGGAGCTGTTTTTT.